The next 21 T cell receptor beta chains were all read from a single sample in a study of patients and donors after allogeneic stem cell transplantation (dated by TCRdb to about 2020). Library preparation employed RT-PCR. Sequenced on a NextSeq 550. TCRdb's own reprocessing of the public reads used fastp at Q25 and MiXCR and kept productive beta chains. Identical CDR3 proteins give one entry, which carries the most common genes and DNA. Across this sample there are some 90,000 distinct CDR3 sequences, with around 49% seen only once. The ten largest account for 60% to 75% of the sample. Sequenced material: blood, either unsorted or a sorted T cell fraction (not recorded which). Receptors were obtained from a human donor who was either an allogeneic HSCT recipient or a stem cell or donor lymphocyte infusion donor (not recorded which). It is not recorded whose cells these are; they may come from a transplant donor.

The chain carries TRBV9 and TRBJ1-3, with D tentatively TRBD1 (6 bases). The germline V gene encodes CDR1 SGDLS and CDR2 YYNGEE. The CDR3 length is 14 residues. Trimming shortened V by 6 bases and J by 0 bases, and 10 bases separated the two germline ends. The CDR3 here is CASTPQGSGNTIYF. CDR3 DNA: TGTGCCAGCACCCCACAGGGCTCTGGAAACACCATATATTTT.

This clonotype occurred a few times. V is TRBV7-9 and J is TRBJ1-1; D is uncertain. V lost 3 bases, J lost 1 base, and 6 bases lay in between. Germline CDR1 and CDR2: SEHNR and FQNEAQ (reference sequence). This CDR3 is 13 amino acids long. CDR3 nucleotide sequence: TGTGCCAGCAGCTTTGGCAAGAACACTGAAGCTTTCTTT. Its translation is CASSFGKNTEAFF.

This clonotype showed up just a few times. The chain has TRBV13 and TRBJ1-1; the match to TRBD1 covers 7 bases. CDR1 and CDR2 (germline): PRHDT, FYEKMQ (reference sequence). The CDR3 sequence is 16 residues long. The ends lost 1 base at V and 2 bases at J; junction bases unmatched: 7. CDR3 sequence (DNA): TGTGCCAGCAGCTTAGAACGACAGGGAAGTAACACTGAAGCTTTCTTT. Its protein product is CASSLERQGSNTEAFF.

This clonotype has a handful of counts. The V call is TRBV4-1, the J call TRBJ1-2, with D possibly matching TRBD1 (5 bases). The CDR3 runs 17 residues. The V gene's germline CDR1 is MGHRA and CDR2 YSYEKL. Between the trimmed V and J ends, which lost 0 bases and 5 bases, there was a span of 19 bases. The CDR3 DNA reads TGCGCCAGCAGCCAAGATTCGGCAGGGTCCGGGGCTTATGGCTACACCTTC. Translated: CASSQDSAGSGAYGYTF.

The table lists this clonotype with many counts. The chain uses TRBV7-9 and TRBJ1-2; D remains ambiguous. V lost 1 base and J lost 4, with 7 bases in between. In germline, CDR1 is SEHNR, CDR2 FQNEAQ (reference sequence). The CDR3 covers 13 residues. CDR3 bases: TGTGCCAGCAGCTTAGACCGTTCCTATGGCTACACCTTC. It specifies CASSLDRSYGYTF.

The V call is TRBV3-1, the J call TRBJ1-1, with D tentatively TRBD1 (6 bases). This CDR3 has 14 amino acids. The V and J ends lost 0 bases and 10 bases respectively, with 15 bases between them. The germline CDR1 and CDR2 sequences are LGHDT and YNNKEL (reference sequence). Written as DNA, the CDR3 is TGTGCCAGCAGCCAAGAAGGGACGTGGGGGGCAGCTTTCTTT. Amino acids: CASSQEGTWGAAFF.

This clonotype occurred a few times. This rearrangement joins TRBV7-6 to TRBJ1-3, with D perhaps TRBD1 (6 bases). Germline V gene sequence: CDR1 SGHVS, CDR2 FNYEAQ. V shed 4 bases and J shed 2 bases, with 18 bases lying between them. This CDR3 spans 17 amino acids. The CDR3, as DNA: TGTGCCAGCAGCTCATCGGGAGTACAGGGAGCTGGAAACACCATATATTTT. Translating gives CASSSSGVQGAGNTIYF. Variable domain in full (rest from reference TRBV7-6 and TRBJ1-3): GAGVSQSPRYKVTKRGQDVALRCDPISGHVSLYWYRQALGQGPEFLTYFNYEAQQDKSGLPNDRFSAERPEGSISTLTIQRTEQRDSAMYRCASSSSGVQGAGNTIYFGEGSWLTVV.

The CDR3 DNA is TGTGCCATCAGTGAGCGACAGACGAACACTGAAGCTTTCTTT. It translates to CAISERQTNTEAFF. The chain recombines TRBV10-3 with TRBJ1-1, with D possibly being TRBD1 (5 bases). The CDR3 has 14 residues. CDR1 ENHRY and CDR2 SYGVKD come from the germline V gene. Trimming removed 2 bases at V and 1 base at J, with 8 bases between.

This chain connects TRBV28 to TRBJ2-3, with TRBD2 matching over 7 bases. CDR1 is MDHEN, CDR2 SYDVKM, per germline. The J segment lost 0 bases and the V segment lost 5 bases, leaving 8 bases of the junction unmatched. The length of the CDR3 is 16 residues. The CDR3 reads CASSALGRGSTDTQYF. DNA for the CDR3: TGTGCCAGCAGTGCCCTGGGGCGGGGGAGCACAGATACGCAGTATTTT.

The chain is built from TRBV2 and TRBJ2-5; unclear D gene. The V end was cut by 7 bases, the J end by 1 base, with 13 bases between. The CDR3 runs to 14 residues. Germline assignment: CDR1 SNHLY and CDR2 FYNNEI. DNA of the CDR3: TGTGCCAGCATCCCGAATACAGCCCAAGAGACCCAGTACTTC. The encoded protein is CASIPNTAQETQYF.

Notes on this clonotype: A much bigger clone sits one base away, suggesting this may be a read error. The V call is TRBV12-3 or TRBV12-4, the J call TRBJ1-1; TRBD1 matches at 7 bases. The CDR3 is 13 amino acids. Unmatched junction bases numbered 3, after V lost 7 bases and J lost 1 base. The CDR3 bases are TGTGCCAGCACCCGGACAGGGAACACTGAAGCTTTCTTT. Its translation: CASTRTGNTEAFF.

The chain has TRBV9 and TRBJ2-5; no clear D. This CDR3 region has 11 residues. Germline V CDR1 and CDR2: SGDLS, YYNGEE. The V and J ends lost 4 bases and 1 base respectively, with 2 bases between them. This chain's CDR3 is CASSFQETQYF. CDR3 coding DNA: TGTGCCAGCAGCTTCCAAGAGACCCAGTACTTC.

The chain is built from TRBV7-2 and TRBJ1-4, with 8 bases identical to TRBD1. V lost 0 bases, J lost 8 bases, and 23 bases stayed unmatched. This CDR3 contains 21 residues. CDR1 and CDR2 from the germline V gene are SGHTA and FQGNSA. In nucleotides, the CDR3 is TGTGCCAGCAGCTTAGCGCCAGGAGTGGACAGGGAAGCACTTGGTGGGGAAAAACTGTTTTTT. Amino acid sequence: CASSLAPGVDREALGGEKLFF.

This clonotype turned up a few times. CDR3 coding DNA: TGTGCCAGCAGCCCCGACACAGCAAACTATGGCTACACCTTC. Translated: CASSPDTANYGYTF. The chain recombines TRBV7-6 with TRBJ1-2; D is undetermined. Germline values: CDR1 SGHVS, CDR2 FNYEAQ. Trimming left V 5 bases short and J 2 bases short, with 12 bases between. The CDR3 contains 14 residues. The full variable domain, in which reference TRBV7-6 and TRBJ1-2 provide the parts outside the CDR3, is GAGVSQSPRYKVTKRGQDVALRCDPISGHVSLYWYRQALGQGPEFLTYFNYEAQQDKSGLPNDRFSAERPEGSISTLTIQRTEQRDSAMYRCASSPDTANYGYTFGSGTRLTVV.

The gene calls are TRBV29-1 and TRBJ2-1, with 9 bases that match TRBD2. The V and J ends lost 6 bases and 4 bases, in that order; junction bases with no gene match: 10. Germline V gene sequence: CDR1 SQVTM, CDR2 ANQGSEA. The CDR3 contains 15 residues. The CDR3 here is CSVPRASGAYNEQFF. In nucleotides, the CDR3 is TGCAGCGTACCCCGGGCTAGCGGGGCTTACAATGAGCAGTTCTTC.

The chain employs TRBV9 and TRBJ1-1, with a weak D call TRBD1 (5 bases). Germline CDR1 is SGDLS and CDR2 is YYNGEE. The germline V and J ends were trimmed by 4 bases and 5 bases, with 15 bases remaining between them. The CDR3 spans 14 residues. CDR3 sequence reads: CASSRNPGGTEAFF. In DNA, the CDR3 is TGTGCCAGCAGCCGAAACCCGGGGGGTACTGAAGCTTTCTTT.

The chain joins TRBV9 to TRBJ1-1, with TRBD1 as a possible D gene (5 bases). Deletions cut 4 bases from V and 4 bases from J, with 17 bases between. The germline V gene has CDR1 SGDLS and CDR2 YYNGEE. The CDR3 extends over 15 amino acids. The CDR3 coding sequence is TGTGCCAGCAGCCCACTACCGGGGGTGGGCACTGAAGCTTTCTTT. Translated, it gives CASSPLPGVGTEAFF.

V gene TRBV15 combines with J gene TRBJ2-2, with D uncertain. CDR1 LNHNV and CDR2 YYDKDF come from the germline V gene (reference sequence). The germline V and J ends were trimmed by 3 bases and 5 bases, with 7 bases remaining between them. The CDR3 extends over 13 amino acids. The CDR3 is CATSRRWTGELFF. DNA of the CDR3: TGTGCCACCAGCAGGAGGTGGACCGGGGAGCTGTTTTTT.

The gene calls are TRBV27 and TRBJ2-7, with D possibly matching TRBD1 (5 bases). V was trimmed by 4 bases and J by 3 bases, leaving 13 bases between them. The germline V gene has CDR1 MNHEY and CDR2 SMNVEV (reference sequence). This CDR3 contains 14 residues. CDR3 coding DNA: TGTGCCAGCAGTTACGGATTCCAGGGCTACGAGCAGTACTTC. It is translated as CASSYGFQGYEQYF.

The chain has TRBV10-3 and TRBJ1-6; a possible D gene is TRBD1 (5 bases). The length of the CDR3 is 13 residues. V was clipped by 6 bases and J by 10 bases, with 13 bases between them. The germline gives CDR1 ENHRY, CDR2 SYGVKD. CDR3: CAIRGPWGSPLHF. In DNA, the CDR3 is TGTGCCATCAGGGGACCATGGGGCTCACCCCTCCACTTT.

The gene calls are TRBV12-3 or TRBV12-4 and TRBJ1-2; 7 bases are shared with TRBD1. The V and J ends lost 0 bases and 6 bases, in that order; junction bases with no gene match: 4. The CDR3 has 14 residues. The CDR3 nucleotides are TGTGCCAGCAGTTTAGCGGACAGGATAAATGGCTACACCTTC. It yields the protein CASSLADRINGYTF.